Reported below is one T cell receptor (beta chain). Its cognate antigen is unknown. Sequencing relied on a cDNA template that was reverse transcribed from extracted RNA. Here immunoSEQ multiplex PCR was the method, and the copy in TCRdb shows in-frame clones only, minus some. The table shows about 94,000 clones, with more than 65% occurring only once. Treatment: oral pan-JAK inhibitor, 5-10 mg twice daily. These data belong to a study of CD8+ T cells in alopecia areata. Looking at the study overall: The drug, oral tofacitinib, was given to treated patients at 5 to 10 mg twice daily.

The CDR3 covers 13 residues. Trimming stripped 0 bases from V and 1 base from J, with 3 bases between. Germline V gene sequence: CDR1 ENHRY, CDR2 SYGVKD. General study findings and limits: Numerous expanded lesional clones remained in scalp and blood during tofacitinib.

This receptor was obtained from a human donor with alopecia areata. The material was CD8+ T cells sorted from blood, obtained around week 44, from a patient treated with tofacitinib. J is TRBJ1-1 and V is TRBV10-3, with no clear D. CDR3 sequence reads: CAISESKNTEAFF. In nucleotides, the CDR3 is TGTGCCATCAGTGAGTCGAAGAACACTGAAGCTTTCTTT.